The 15 T cell receptor beta chains below were found in one sample sequenced in a study of T-cell reconstitution after alpha-beta-depleted transplantation in children. TCRbeta library construction was performed incorporating unique molecular identifiers. TCRdb processed the PCR reads anew with MiXCR; each CDR3 protein has one entry. The sample holds approximately 390,000 distinct CDR3 sequences, 11% seen once. Material: PBMCs from the stem cell graft donor, obtained from the stem cell graft. The receptors shown here come from a human donor who donated a stem cell graft to a child with acute myeloid leukemia.

The J gene is TRBJ1-2, the V gene TRBV24-1; 7 bases line up with TRBD1. This CDR3 spans 14 amino acids. Losses at the gene ends were 7 bases for V and 0 bases for J; bases not matched to a gene: 4. CDR1 and CDR2 from the germline V gene are KGHDR and SFDVKD. DNA of the CDR3: TGTGCCACCAGCGGGACAGAAGCTAACTATGGCTACACCTTC. This sequence encodes CATSGTEANYGYTF.

DNA for the CDR3: TGTGCCTGCTGGGCAGATACGCAGTATTTT. This gives the protein CACWADTQYF. The chain recombines TRBV30 with TRBJ2-3; D not certain. The germline CDR1 and CDR2 sequences are GTSNPN and SVGIG (reference sequence). This CDR3 spans 10 amino acids. Trimming cost V 6 bases and J 4 bases, with 5 bases left between them.

The gene calls are TRBV29-1 and TRBJ2-5, with 12 positions matching TRBD1. V shed 4 bases and J 4 bases; nucleotides not matched to a gene: 13. The germline gives CDR1 SQVTM, CDR2 ANQGSEA. The CDR3 has 17 amino acids. This chain's CDR3 is CSVGAGLGQGASETQYF. CDR3 sequence (DNA): TGCAGCGTTGGGGCGGGCTTGGGACAGGGGGCTTCAGAGACCCAGTACTTC.

This clonotype was counted at least ten times. V is TRBV6-2 or TRBV6-3 and J is TRBJ2-2; D perhaps matches TRBD1 (6 bases). Germline CDR1 and CDR2: MNHEY and SVGEGT. Deletions cut 8 bases from V and 5 bases from J, with 15 bases between. This CDR3 is built from 14 residues. The chain's CDR3 is CASQAGARTGELFF. CDR3 nucleotide sequence: TGTGCCAGCCAGGCAGGGGCTCGGACCGGGGAGCTGTTTTTT.

V gene TRBV20-1 combines with J gene TRBJ2-5, with D possibly being TRBD1 (7 bases). The CDR3 has 15 residues. Germline-derived CDR1 and CDR2 are DFQATT and SNEGSKA (reference sequence). Trimming took off 2 bases at V and 3 bases at J, with 16 bases between the two ends. The CDR3 bases are TGCAGTGCTAGATCGACTAGGGGGCTCAAAGAGACCCAGTACTTC. Protein sequence: CSARSTRGLKETQYF.

This clonotype was seen at least ten times. The genes are TRBV9 and TRBJ2-5, with D perhaps given as TRBD1 or TRBD2 (5 bases each). Germline loops: CDR1 SGDLS, CDR2 YYNGEE. The CDR3 contains 15 residues. The V gene lost 1 base and the J gene lost 5 bases, with 15 bases spanning the gap. CDR3 sequence reads: CASSVQGRPLETQYF. The CDR3 nucleotides read TGTGCCAGCAGCGTACAGGGACGGCCATTGGAGACCCAGTACTTC.

This clonotype showed up just a few times. The chain links TRBV5-1 to TRBJ1-1; 8 bases are shared with TRBD1. Germline V gives CDR1 SGHRS, CDR2 YFSETQ. The CDR3 runs to 17 residues. Trimming at V came to 0 bases and at J to 0 bases, leaving 7 bases not matched to a gene. As DNA, the CDR3 is TGCGCCAGCAGCTTGGCCCCGACAGGGGCCGTGAACACTGAAGCTTTCTTT. It codes for CASSLAPTGAVNTEAFF.

Only a few counts were recorded for this clonotype. The gene calls are TRBV6-1 and TRBJ2-1, with 11 nucleotides matching TRBD1. CDR1 MNHNS and CDR2 SASEGT come from the germline V gene. This CDR3 has 15 amino acids. With 8 bases clipped from V and 5 bases from J, the junction kept 8 bases outside the gene matches. The CDR3 here is CASLTRGQGDNEQFF. Written as DNA, the CDR3 is TGTGCCAGCTTAACCCGGGGACAGGGGGACAATGAGCAGTTCTTC.

This clonotype was observed a handful of times. This chain links TRBV5-1 with TRBJ1-6, with 8 bases identical to TRBD1. The CDR3 extends over 17 amino acids. CDR1 and CDR2 (germline): SGHRS, YFSETQ. The trim removed 2 bases at V and 9 bases at J, leaving 13 bases unmatched. The CDR3 protein is CASSFSQGTGTSSPLHF. Written as DNA, the CDR3 is TGCGCCAGCAGCTTCTCCCAAGGGACAGGAACCTCTTCACCCCTCCACTTT.

This chain uses TRBV20-1 with TRBJ1-2; tentatively, D is TRBD1 (5 bases). The CDR3 contains 14 residues. Germline V gene data show CDR1 as DFQATT and CDR2 as SNEGSKA (reference sequence). Trimming took 3 bases from V and 2 from J, leaving 13 bases between them. CDR3 coding DNA: TGCAGTGCTAGCCTTCAGGGTGAGAACTATGGCTACACCTTC. This encodes CSASLQGENYGYTF.

The rearrangement links TRBV12-3 or TRBV12-4 to TRBJ2-7, with 8 bases aligning to TRBD2. The CDR3 extends over 15 amino acids. With V trimmed by 5 bases and J by 1 base, 7 bases remained unmatched. The CDR3 region has the DNA TGTGCCAGCAGTCCCGGTGCTAGCGGGTCCTACGAGCAGTACGTC. Its translation: CASSPGASGSYEQYV.

In its sample, this clonotype was seen many times. This chain connects TRBV12-3 or TRBV12-4 to TRBJ2-6; weak D call: TRBD2 (6 bases). V lost 3 bases, J lost 4 bases, and 7 bases lay in between. The CDR3 has 14 amino acids. The CDR3 DNA sequence: TGTGCCAGCAGTTTCGCGGGAGGGGCCAACGTCCTGACTTTC. Amino acid sequence: CASSFAGGANVLTF.

This clonotype came up a few times. Germline is not matched at one junction end, which may reflect a read error. The chain recombines TRBV7-3 with TRBJ1-1; 7 bases are a match to TRBD1. This CDR3 has 13 amino acids. Germline V gene lookup returns CDR1 SGHTA and CDR2 FQGTGA. CDR3 amino acids: CASSPRRGAEVFF. The CDR3 region has the DNA TGTGCCAGCAGCCCCCGCAGGGGGGCTGAAGTTTTCTTT. Using reference TRBV7-3 and TRBJ1-1 for the parts outside the CDR3, the full variable domain is GAGVSQTPSNKVTEKGKYVELRCDPISGHTALYWYRQSLGQGPEFLIYFQGTGAADDSGLPNDRFFAVRPEGSVSTLKIQRTERGDSAVYLCASSPRRGAEVFFGQGTRLTVV.

The table lists this clonotype with a few counts. The chain uses TRBV5-5 and TRBJ2-5; 12 bases map to TRBD1. The CDR3 runs 17 residues. CDR1 is SGHKS and CDR2 is YYEKEE in the germline V gene (reference sequence). The V gene end was trimmed by 3 bases and the J gene end by 9 bases; junction bases not matched to a gene: 15. Here the CDR3 DNA reads TGTGCCAGCAGCTCACCAACTTCCGGGACAGGGGGCTTGTCCCAGTACTTC. It encodes CASSSPTSGTGGLSQYF.

Notes on this clonotype: The conserved phenylalanine or tryptophan is not found at the CDR3 terminus, so this likely reflects a read error. J is TRBJ2-3 and V is TRBV5-1, with D tentatively TRBD2 (6 bases). The CDR3 spans 14 residues. Germline CDR1 is SGHRS and CDR2 is YFSETQ. V was cut by 1 base and J by 3 bases, with 9 bases left in between. The CDR3 spells CASSLYGGTDTQYL. CDR3 sequence (DNA): TGCGCCAGCAGCTTGTACGGGGGTACAGATACGCAGTATCTT.